This T cell receptor (beta chain) was captured by sequencing in a study of regulatory T cells in long-lasting Graves disease (dated by TCRdb to about 2021). As for the study more broadly: Persistent Graves' disease was defined as persistently positive TSH receptor autoantibodies together with antithyroid drug treatment for over 5 years. A total of about 33 samples underwent TCR sequencing, from some 13 patients with persistent Graves' disease and approximately 20 patients with newly diagnosed Graves' disease. Persistent Graves' disease patients in the clinical cohort had taken antithyroid drugs for about 9.7 years on average. The study took place in China and was registered as a clinical trial. Patients with persistent Graves' disease were compared with patients with newly diagnosed Graves' disease using TCR sequencing and RNA sequencing of peripheral blood. The full study reports these points: Preferential use of TRBV28, TRBJ1-2 and TRBJ2-5 was observed in persistent disease, whereas TRBV20-1 and TRBJ2-1 were favored in newly diagnosed disease. Patients with persistent disease shared more public clonotypes (fewer than 3,000) than newly diagnosed patients did (more than 900). Lower TCR Shannon entropy and fewer highly expanded clones were observed in persistent Graves' disease patients than in newly diagnosed patients, which suggested clonal expansion. Only the TCR beta chain was sequenced and analyzed. The study examined only peripheral blood because the primary lesion, thyroid tissue, could not be accessed. The small sample size was acknowledged by the authors as a limitation that may reduce accuracy.

The time point label on this specimen signifies: persistent/refractory GD, antithyroid drugs over 5 years with positive TRAb. For both TCR sequencing and RNA sequencing, RNA was extracted from PBMCs in TRIzol. Graves' disease was diagnosed according to American Thyroid Association guidelines. The patients came from an endocrinology department in Xi'an, China. Each patient gave about 10 milliliters of peripheral blood, collected in an EDTA anticoagulant tube. Ficoll Paque Plus density gradient separation was used to isolate PBMCs, and no further T cell sorting was performed. An Agilent 2100 Bioanalyzer and agarose gel were used to check RNA quality, while a NanoDrop 2000 measured RNA concentration. The CDR3 runs 13 amino acids, cysteine and phenylalanine included. Only the CDR3 portion is preserved as DNA: 39 bases, with reading frame beginning at the first base. The trim is 8 bases for V and 2 bases for J, with a gap of 13 bases between the germline ends. In the germline V gene, CDR1 corresponds to SNHLY and CDR2 to FYNNEI.

The sample holds many counts of this clonotype. Its specific antigen is unknown. No qualities accompany the bases; no much larger clone lies one base away. The library was prepared using multiplex PCR. Instrument on record: Illumina HiSeq 4000. iRepertoire HTBI primers and Arm-PCR amplification of CDR3 regions were used to construct TCR beta libraries. Before sequencing, the PCR products underwent gel purification. Per the authors' processing: Gene usage analysis of CDR3 amino acid clonotypes relied on the 60 or so TRBV and 14 TRBJ segments identified across samples. COPE and FqMerger were used to merge filtered high-quality paired reads into contigs. BLAST was used to align contigs to IMGT TRBV, TRBD and TRBJ reference genes, and CDR3 was defined according to IMGT. Any clonotype with a frequency above 0.1% was counted as a highly expanded clone. Shannon entropy served as the measure of repertoire diversity, while the Gini coefficient captured V-J evenness. A clonotype found in more than one individual was treated as public. TCRdb ran its own pipeline on the public reads, namely fastp trimming at Q25 and MiXCR clone calling, and kept in-frame beta chains. Entries are consolidated by CDR3 protein sequence, retaining the most common genes and DNA. The V and J calls shown here were made by TCRdb, not taken from the authors' results. The sample records about 470,000 distinct CDR3 sequences, less than 25% of which are singletons. The top ten clonotypes cover over 7.5% of the sample.

Sequenced here: peripheral blood mononuclear cells (PBMCs), sampled when the disease was refractory, from a patient treated with antithyroid drugs. This receptor was identified in a female donor with Graves disease. Rearrangement joined TRBV2 to TRBJ2-7, with TRBD1 tentatively as D gene (6 bases match). The CDR3 protein sequence reads: CASLGAPPYEQYF. The nucleotide sequence reads TGTGCCAGCCTGGGGGCGCCACCCTACGAGCAGTACTTC.